One and the same sample provided the 14 T cell receptor beta chains below, sequenced in a study of blood T cells in healthy people across ages. Through a sample-barcoded 5' primer and a J-beta primer mix, a second PCR was run for 7 to 11 cycles. TCRdb ran MiXCR on the 5' RACE reads and lists one entry per CDR3 protein. The table shows 550,000 to 750,000 distinct CDR3 sequences, with around 21% occurring only once. The sample comprised blood. All receptors derive from a man in his 70s in good health.

The rearrangement joins TRBV28 to TRBJ2-1; 8 bases fit TRBD2. Germline CDR1 reads MDHEN; CDR2 reads SYDVKM. CDR3 size: 17 residues. V lost 6 bases, J lost 0 bases, and 10 bases stayed unmatched. Written as DNA, the CDR3 is TGTGCCAGCAGCCCGGGGGGGGCGGCTAGCTCCTACAATGAGCAGTTCTTC. Its translation is CASSPGGAASSYNEQFF.

This clonotype was found a few times. The chain employs TRBV29-1 and TRBJ2-1; 11 bases fit TRBD2. V shed 3 bases, J shed 6 bases, and the junction held 4 bases outside the gene matches. Germline CDR1 SQVTM, CDR2 ANQGSEA. The CDR3 has 14 residues. The CDR3 sequence: CSVDLTSGVNEQFF. CDR3 DNA: TGCAGCGTTGACCTGACTAGCGGGGTCAATGAGCAGTTCTTC.

The chain carries TRBV3-1 and TRBJ1-1; D unclear. Per germline, CDR1 LGHDT and CDR2 YNNKEL (reference sequence). The CDR3 runs to 14 residues. V lost 1 base to trimming and J lost 0 bases, with 6 bases between them. CDR3 DNA: TGTGCCAGCAGCCAAGGTGCTCTGAACACTGAAGCTTTCTTT. Amino acids: CASSQGALNTEAFF.

As DNA, the CDR3 is TGTGCCAGCAGCCAAGTTATAGGGGTCGGTTTTTGGACTAGCCTCGATGAGCAGTTCTTC. Protein: CASSQVIGVGFWTSLDEQFF. The V call is TRBV14, the J call TRBJ2-1; 8 positions agree with TRBD2. The germline V gene has CDR1 SGHDN and CDR2 FVKESK. CDR3 length equals 20 residues. Trimming cost V 1 base and J 8 bases; bases outside gene matches: 22. The variable domain in full, completed from reference TRBV14 and TRBJ2-1, reads EAGVTQFPSHSVIEKGQTVTLRCDPISGHDNLYWYRRVMGKEIKFLLHFVKESKQDESGMPNNRFLAERTGGTYSTLKVQPAELEDSGVYFCASSQVIGVGFWTSLDEQFFGPGTRLTVL.

This clonotype was counted only a few times. Likely a read error: the CDR3 ends without its conserved phenylalanine or tryptophan. This chain joins TRBV4-1 and TRBJ1-2, with 12 bases matching TRBD1. Looked up from germline, CDR1 is MGHRA and CDR2 is YSYEKL. The ends lost 1 base at V and 7 bases at J; junction bases unmatched: 1. This CDR3 is built from 14 residues. DNA of the CDR3: TGCGCCAGCAGCCAAGCGGGACAGGGGGCTGGCTACACCCTC. Its translation: CASSQAGQGAGYTL.

As regards this clonotype: The junction does not match germline at one end; this may be a read error. The chain uses TRBV6-5 and TRBJ2-5; 8 nucleotides line up with TRBD1. This CDR3 is 19 amino acids long. CDR1 MNHEY and CDR2 SVGAGI come from the germline V gene. The CDR3 is CASSYSAVGQGKYQETQYF. The DNA of the CDR3 is TGCGCCAGCAGTTACTCGGCGGTAGGACAGGGCAAGTACCAAGAGACCCAATACTTC.

A few counts support this clonotype. At one end, the junction sequence differs from germline, possibly due to a read error. CDR3 protein: CASGTGGSYNEQFF. DNA for the CDR3: TGCGCCAGCGGGACAGGGGGTTCCTACAATGAGCAGTTCTTC. The V call is TRBV7-9, the J call TRBJ2-1; 11 bases fit TRBD1. The V gene's germline CDR1 is SEHNR and CDR2 FQNEAQ (reference sequence). The CDR3 spans 14 residues. The full variable domain, rest sourced from reference TRBV7-9 and TRBJ2-1, is DTGVSQNPRHKITKRGQNVTFRCDPISEHNRLYWYRQTLGQGPEFLTYFQNEAQLEKSRLLSDRFSAERPKGSFSTLEIQRTEQGDSAMYLCASGTGGSYNEQFFGPGTRLTVL.

The sample holds a few counts of this clonotype. The chain uses TRBV7-9 and TRBJ1-2; possible D gene TRBD1, 5 bases. This CDR3 region has 16 residues. Germline CDR1 and CDR2: SEHNR and FQNEAQ (reference sequence). Between the trimmed V and J ends, which lost 5 bases and 7 bases, there was a span of 23 bases. This CDR3 reads CASSPWGSDHSSGYTF. In DNA form, the CDR3 reads TGTGCCAGCAGCCCGTGGGGGTCGGACCATTCTAGTGGCTACACCTTC. The full variable domain, in which reference TRBV7-9 and TRBJ1-2 provide the parts outside the CDR3, is DTGVSQNPRHKITKRGQNVTFRCDPISEHNRLYWYRQTLGQGPEFLTYFQNEAQLEKSRLLSDRFSAERPKGSFSTLEIQRTEQGDSAMYLCASSPWGSDHSSGYTFGSGTRLTVV.

The chain employs TRBV18 and TRBJ2-7; possible D gene TRBD1, 6 bases. The germline gives CDR1 KGHSH, CDR2 LQKENI. V lost 3 bases and J lost 5, with 11 bases in between. The CDR3 length is 13 residues. The CDR3 sequence is CASSPHRDDEQYF. CDR3 DNA sequence: TGTGCCAGCTCACCTCACAGGGACGACGAGCAGTACTTC. Complete variable domain (other parts from reference TRBV18 and TRBJ2-7): NAGVMQNPRHLVRRRGQEARLRCSPMKGHSHVYWYRQLPEEGLKFMVYLQKENIIDESGMPKERFSAEFPKEGPSILRIQQVVRGDSAAYFCASSPHRDDEQYFGPGTRLTVT.

The chain combines TRBV5-1 with TRBJ1-2; perhaps TRBD1 as D (5 bases). This CDR3 region has 14 residues. V lost 0 bases and J lost 8, with 14 bases in between. The germline V gene has CDR1 SGHRS and CDR2 YFSETQ. Here the CDR3 DNA reads TGCGCCAGCAGCTTGGATGGGGGAGGAAAGGGCTACACCTTC. Its protein product is CASSLDGGGKGYTF.

The CDR3 loop reads CSARDIQAEPLNEQFF. The CDR3 DNA is TGCAGTGCTAGAGACATCCAAGCGGAACCACTTAATGAGCAGTTCTTC. This chain uses TRBV20-1 with TRBJ2-1; D is perhaps TRBD2 (5 bases). V lost 0 bases, J lost 7 bases, and 19 bases lay in between. Looked up from germline, CDR1 is DFQATT and CDR2 is SNEGSKA (reference sequence). This CDR3 is 16 amino acids long.

This clonotype was observed a handful of times. The genes are TRBV6-5 and TRBJ1-4; maybe TRBD1 (5 bases). This CDR3 region has 13 residues. Germline V gives CDR1 MNHEY, CDR2 SVGAGI. Trimming shortened V by 8 bases and J by 0 bases, and 7 bases separated the two germline ends. The CDR3 loop reads CASGGPTNEKLFF. In DNA form, the CDR3 reads TGTGCCAGCGGGGGACCAACTAATGAAAAACTGTTTTTT.

There are many counts of this clonotype. This sequence joins TRBV4-1 and TRBJ1-4; D perhaps matches TRBD1 (5 bases). The CDR3 has 16 amino acids. Germline V gene data show CDR1 as MGHRA and CDR2 as YSYEKL. Trimming removed 0 bases at V and 7 bases at J, with 15 bases between. CDR3 bases: TGCGCCAGCAGCCAAGACGACAGTCCGTATGTTGAAAAACTGTTTTTT. This translates into CASSQDDSPYVEKLFF.

There are a few counts of this clonotype. V and J are TRBV7-2 and TRBJ2-4, with TRBD2 as a possible D gene (6 bases). V was clipped by 1 base and J by 5 bases, with 12 bases between them. From germline, CDR1 is SGHTA and CDR2 FQGNSA. CDR3 size: 15 residues. CDR3 protein: CASSLDPGLQNIQYF. The CDR3, as DNA: TGTGCCAGCAGCTTAGATCCGGGACTGCAAAACATTCAGTACTTC.